This is a list of T cell receptor beta chains from one sample in a study of T-cell memory formation after mild COVID-19. A single record per CDR3 protein comes from TCRdb applying MiXCR to the 5' RACE reads. The sample lists roughly 300,000 distinct CDR3 sequences, 8% to 9% occurring once. Specimen: PBMCs or a T cell subset sorted from them (not recorded which). The source of these receptors is a man between 18 and 29 years old who had mild COVID-19 (a few samples of this study predate the infection). Cell type and time point are not known. Both conserved end residues are part of each CDR3. The order of the fields is V gene, CDR3 length, J gene, clone size, D gene, CDR3 DNA, CDR3 protein. D genes are given only for firm matches. Size tells how often a clone was seen (once, few, many) or the class of an expanded clone, and some rows leave it out.

>TRBV3-1|16|TRBJ2-2|-|-
TGTGCCAGCAGCCGGAATAGCGGCCCGAACACCGGGGAGCTGTTTTTT
CASSRNSGPNTGELFF
>TRBV10-3|15|TRBJ1-2|many|-
TGTGCCATCAGTGATGAGGGGCAGGGCCTCTATGGCTACACCTTC
CAISDEGQGLYGYTF
>TRBV29-1|16|TRBJ2-7|many|-
TGCAGCGTTGCCTACTCCACAGGGAGACAAGAATACGAGCAGTACTTC
CSVAYSTGRQEYEQYF
>TRBV20-1|14|TRBJ1-2|-|TRBD1
TGCAGTGCTAGAGATCAGGGACAGGGGGAAGGCTACACCTTC
CSARDQGQGEGYTF
>TRBV7-2|14|TRBJ2-5|few|-
TGTGCCAGCAGCTTGTTCGGACAGCAAGAGACCCAGTACTTC
CASSLFGQQETQYF
>TRBV20-1|12|TRBJ2-2|few|-
TGCAGTGCTATCACGAACACCGGGGAGCTGTTTTTT
CSAITNTGELFF
>TRBV5-1|13|TRBJ2-3|many|-
TGCGCCAGCAGCTTGTTAAGCACAGATACGCAGTATTTT
CASSLLSTDTQYF
>TRBV5-1|15|TRBJ2-2|many|-
TGCGCCAGCAGCTTGGGATCGGGGCCGGCCGGGGAGCTGTTTTTT
CASSLGSGPAGELFF
>TRBV5-1|14|TRBJ2-3|-|-
TGCGCCAGCAGCTTGAGTCTAGGTGCAGATACGCAGTATTTT
CASSLSLGADTQYF
>TRBV9|14|TRBJ2-1|few|-
TGTGCCAGCTCCAGCATGGGGGGGGGCGATGAGCAGTTCTTC
CASSSMGGGDEQFF
>TRBV5-1|19|TRBJ2-6|few|-
TGCGCCAGCCAGAATCCCCGGGACTCGAGGAAGTCTGGGGCCAACGTCCTGACTTTC
CASQNPRDSRKSGANVLTF
>TRBV6-6|15|TRBJ1-3|few|-
TGTGCCAGCAGACAAGAGGGCTTCTCTGGAAACACCATATATTTT
CASRQEGFSGNTIYF
>TRBV5-4|11|TRBJ2-3|-|-
TGTGCCAGCAGCGGGGGGAATACGCAGTATTTT
CASSGGNTQYF
>TRBV28|13|TRBJ1-2|few|TRBD1
TGTGCCAGCAGTTTAAGGGGGCTCTATGGCTACACCTTC
CASSLRGLYGYTF